The T cell receptor (beta chain) described here comes from a study of blood T cell repertoires in COVID-19. In the study overall: PBMCs, B-cell-depleted T cells, or T cells were the source of the cDNA or gDNA that made up the material.

TCRdb keeps only in-frame clones here, not all; method: immunoSEQ multiplex PCR. The sample lists fewer than 250,000 clones; 88% were seen once. The clonotype was recovered from a man between 65 and 80 years old with acute or convalescent COVID-19. Sequenced input: peripheral blood.

The CDR3 DNA reads TGCGCCAGCAGTGACCCCCGAGGCAGCGGGGCCAACGTCCTGACTTTC. Translation gives CASSDPRGSGANVLTF. V is TRBV10-2 and J is TRBJ2-6; D is undetermined. Trimming took off 3 bases at V and 4 bases at J, with 13 bases between the two ends. Germline V gives CDR1 WSHSY, CDR2 SAAADI. This CDR3 has 16 residues.